Below are 27 T cell receptor beta chains sequenced from a single sample in a study of T-cell reconstitution after alpha-beta-depleted transplantation in children. Preparation of the TCRbeta library was carried out with unique molecular identifiers. TCRdb itself ran the PCR reads through MiXCR, one entry per CDR3 protein. Of fewer than 550,000 distinct CDR3 sequences in the sample, around 10% were seen once. The specimen comprised PBMCs, mostly from graft donor cells, sampled 180 days after TCRalphabeta/CD19-depleted stem cell transplant. Receptors originate from a female patient aged 2-15 years who had a stem cell transplant for aplastic anemia, so the T cells may come from the graft donor.

The genes are TRBV3-1 and TRBJ1-5; D is ambiguous. The CDR3 spans 13 residues. CDR1 is LGHDT and CDR2 is YNNKEL in the germline V gene (reference sequence). Trimming removed 3 bases at V and 3 bases at J, with 6 bases between. The chain's CDR3 is CASSQGDNQPQHF. For the CDR3, the DNA is TGTGCCAGCAGCCAGGGAGACAATCAGCCCCAGCATTTT.

The chain combines TRBV18 with TRBJ1-2, with 12 bases that match TRBD1. V trimming: 3 bases; J trimming: 7 bases; junction bases outside the gene matches: 3. Germline V gives CDR1 KGHSH, CDR2 LQKENI. The CDR3 sequence is 14 residues long. The CDR3 nucleotides read TGTGCCAGCTCACCGGGACAGGGGGCCGGTGGCTACACCTTC. Translation: CASSPGQGAGGYTF.

This clonotype was counted at least ten times. This CDR3 is CASSLRGWELFF. CDR3 nucleotides: TGCGCCAGCAGCTTGCGGGGCTGGGAGCTGTTTTTT. The genes are TRBV5-1 and TRBJ2-2, with D perhaps given as TRBD1 or TRBD2 (5 bases each). This CDR3 comprises 12 residues. V was pared by 1 base and J by 9 bases, with 7 bases between. Germline assignment: CDR1 SGHRS and CDR2 YFSETQ.

The chain has TRBV12-5 and TRBJ2-1; 7 nucleotides agree with TRBD1. The CDR3 spans 14 residues. V was pared by 6 bases and J by 5 bases, with 7 bases of the junction left unmatched. Germline CDR1 LGHNT, CDR2 FRNRAP. Here the CDR3 reads CASGLGDRNNEQFF. Written as DNA, the CDR3 is TGTGCTAGTGGACTTGGGGACAGAAACAATGAGCAGTTCTTC.

This clonotype was detected ten times or more. The chain employs TRBV12-3 or TRBV12-4 and TRBJ2-7, with a tentative D call TRBD2 (5 bases). The CDR3 extends over 13 amino acids. V dropped 4 bases and J dropped 3 bases, with 10 bases sitting between them. CDR3 nucleotides: TGTGCCAGCAGTTATTCGAGCGGCTACGAGCAGTACTTC. Amino acids: CASSYSSGYEQYF.

The gene calls are TRBV6-1 and TRBJ2-5; possibly TRBD1 or TRBD2 for D (7 bases each). The CDR3 loop spans 15 amino acids. The germline V and J ends were trimmed by 5 bases and 9 bases, with 22 bases remaining between them. In germline, CDR1 is MNHNS, CDR2 SASEGT. The CDR3 nucleotides are TGTGCCAGCAGTCGGACAGGTCCCGAGGGGGGGGCCCAGTACTTC. It codes for CASSRTGPEGGAQYF.

This chain connects TRBV6-2 or TRBV6-3 to TRBJ2-3; weak D call: TRBD1 (6 bases). Germline V gene sequence: CDR1 MNHEY, CDR2 SVGEGT. Trimming took 2 bases from V and 6 from J, leaving 27 bases between them. The CDR3 consists of 19 residues. CDR3 nucleotides: TGTGCCAGCAGTTACGCCTCTGGGACACCCCGTGACACGATCGATACGCAGTATTTT. This translates into CASSYASGTPRDTIDTQYF.

This chain links TRBV11-1 with TRBJ2-1; D may be TRBD2 (5 bases). Trimming shortened V by 2 bases and J by 6 bases, and 26 bases separated the two germline ends. The CDR3 sequence is 19 residues long. Germline V lookup: CDR1 SGHAT, CDR2 FQDESV (reference sequence). CDR3 sequence: CASSLLLAGGPHAGNEQFF. The CDR3 region has the DNA TGTGCCAGCAGCTTACTCTTGGCGGGTGGGCCTCATGCGGGCAATGAGCAGTTCTTC.

In its sample, this clonotype was seen a few times. This rearrangement joins TRBV5-1 to TRBJ2-1; 13 bases align to TRBD2. Germline-derived CDR1 and CDR2 are SGHRS and YFSETQ. This CDR3 is 18 amino acids long. The ends lost 3 bases at V and 6 bases at J; junction bases unmatched: 12. The CDR3 DNA sequence: TGCGCCAGCAGCTGGGTATTATGGACTAGCGGGAGAGTCAATGAGCAGTTCTTC. Amino acids: CASSWVLWTSGRVNEQFF.

There are many counts of this clonotype. The chain is built from TRBV29-1 and TRBJ2-1; no definite D call. The germline V gene has CDR1 SQVTM and CDR2 ANQGSEA. The CDR3 extends over 10 amino acids. The V gene lost 5 bases and the J gene lost 8 bases, with 7 bases spanning the gap. The CDR3 bases are TGCAGCGTTACATGGGATGAGCAGTTCTTC. It is translated as CSVTWDEQFF.

This clonotype has a handful of counts. V usage is TRBV29-1 and J usage is TRBJ1-1; no reliable D call. Trimming removed 7 bases at V and 0 bases at J, with 12 bases between. Germline lookup yields CDR1 SQVTM and CDR2 ANQGSEA. This CDR3 contains 13 residues. The DNA of the CDR3 is TGCAGCGGCTCGCCGTCAGTGAACACTGAAGCTTTCTTT. Protein: CSGSPSVNTEAFF.

This clonotype has more than one count but fewer than ten. The rearrangement uses TRBV13 and TRBJ2-5, with unresolved D. The V and J ends lost 1 base and 2 bases respectively, with 14 bases between them. Per the germline V gene, CDR1 is PRHDT and CDR2 is FYEKMQ (reference sequence). This CDR3 has 16 amino acids. DNA for the CDR3: TGTGCCAGCAGCTTAGTAAACAGTGGGATGCAAGAGACCCAGTACTTC. Translating it yields CASSLVNSGMQETQYF.

The chain recombines TRBV7-2 with TRBJ1-5; TRBD1 agrees at 7 bases. CDR3 length equals 15 residues. Germline loops: CDR1 SGHTA, CDR2 FQGNSA. Germline trimming cut 2 bases from V and 4 bases from J; bases unmatched to any gene: 5. In DNA, the CDR3 is TGTGCCAGCAGCTTATGGGACAGTCTTAATCAGCCCCAGCATTTT. This encodes CASSLWDSLNQPQHF.

This clonotype appeared a few times. The chain uses TRBV24-1 and TRBJ2-1; no definite D call. The CDR3 has 14 residues. V was pared by 7 bases and J by 6 bases, with 15 bases between. CDR1 is KGHDR and CDR2 is SFDVKD in the germline V gene. The CDR3 sequence is CATRGRGFANEQFF. For the CDR3, the DNA is TGTGCCACCAGGGGTCGAGGTTTCGCCAATGAGCAGTTCTTC.

This chain uses TRBV20-1 with TRBJ2-4; 9 bases line up with TRBD1. This CDR3 contains 16 residues. The J segment lost 4 bases and the V segment lost 0 bases, leaving 7 bases of the junction unmatched. From germline, CDR1 is DFQATT and CDR2 SNEGSKA (reference sequence). CDR3 in amino acids: CSAREPTGGAKNIQYF. CDR3 coding DNA: TGCAGTGCTAGAGAACCGACAGGGGGAGCGAAAAACATTCAGTACTTC.

The CDR3 DNA reads TGTGCCAGTTTTTCTTGGGGGGTAAGCACTGAAGCTTTCTTT. This codes for CASFSWGVSTEAFF. V gene TRBV19 combines with J gene TRBJ1-1, with D possibly being TRBD1 (5 bases). Trimming left V 8 bases short and J 4 bases short, with 17 bases between. Germline V CDR1 and CDR2: LNHDA, SQIVND (reference sequence). This CDR3 has 14 residues.

The sample holds a few counts of this clonotype. The V and J genes are TRBV14 and TRBJ2-7; no reliable D call. This CDR3 has 13 residues. V gave up 5 bases and J gave up 2 bases, with 10 bases separating them. Germline V CDR1 and CDR2: SGHDN, FVKESK. The CDR3 DNA follows: TGTGCCAGCAGCTCACGAGCCGCCTACGAGCAGTACTTC. It encodes CASSSRAAYEQYF.

In this sample, this clonotype turned up many times. The V gene is TRBV5-1, the J gene TRBJ2-7; 8 nucleotides match TRBD1. The trim removed 3 bases at V and 7 bases at J, leaving 6 bases unmatched. CDR1 is SGHRS, CDR2 YFSETQ, per germline. The CDR3 contains 13 residues. In DNA form, the CDR3 reads TGCGCCAGCAGCTCCCAGGGGGCCGGAGAGCAGTACGTC. This gives the protein CASSSQGAGEQYV.

This clonotype appeared a few times. The genes are TRBV20-1 and TRBJ1-3, with no clear D. This CDR3 spans 11 amino acids. CDR1 and CDR2 (germline): DFQATT, SNEGSKA (reference sequence). With 6 bases removed from V and 3 bases from J, the gap between germline ends came to 6 bases. The CDR3 loop is CSADRGNTIYF. The CDR3, as DNA: TGCAGTGCGGACCGTGGAAACACCATATATTTT.

This clonotype has at least ten counts. This CDR3 is CSAAGGTLLYNEQFF. For the CDR3, the DNA is TGCAGTGCGGCCGGAGGAACGTTATTGTACAATGAGCAGTTCTTC. The rearrangement joins TRBV20-1 to TRBJ2-1; perhaps TRBD2 as D (5 bases). The germline V gene has CDR1 DFQATT and CDR2 SNEGSKA (reference sequence). This CDR3 is built from 15 residues. Trimming took 6 bases from V and 4 from J, leaving 19 bases between them.

This clonotype has more than one count but fewer than ten. The chain joins TRBV6-1 to TRBJ1-4, with no clear D. This CDR3 comprises 14 residues. The germline V and J ends were trimmed by 5 bases and 5 bases, with 12 bases remaining between them. Germline V CDR1 and CDR2: MNHNS, SASEGT. CDR3 nucleotides: TGTGCCAGCAGTCGGGGTCAATGGAATGAAAAACTGTTTTTT. This gives the protein CASSRGQWNEKLFF.

This chain connects TRBV5-1 to TRBJ2-2; D is possibly TRBD1 (6 bases). CDR1 is SGHRS and CDR2 is YFSETQ in the germline V gene. This CDR3 contains 16 residues. Trimming cost V 1 base and J 0 bases, with 10 bases left between them. The CDR3 spells CASSLSGGANTGELFF. In DNA form, the CDR3 reads TGCGCCAGCAGCTTGTCTGGGGGCGCGAACACCGGGGAGCTGTTTTTT.

Ten or more counts support this clonotype. The gene calls are TRBV12-3 or TRBV12-4 and TRBJ2-1; D ambiguous. V lost 7 bases, J lost 0 bases, and 13 bases lay in between. The CDR3 has 15 residues. CDR3: CASNSDGYSYNEQFF. Written as DNA, the CDR3 is TGTGCCAGCAACTCGGACGGGTACTCCTACAATGAGCAGTTCTTC.

The sample holds a few counts of this clonotype. The CDR3 region is CASSPPRSSGYNEQFF. CDR3 nucleotide sequence: TGTGCCAGCAGTCCCCCAAGGAGTTCAGGTTACAATGAGCAGTTCTTC. The rearrangement uses TRBV27 and TRBJ2-1, with D hard to call. Germline CDR1 reads MNHEY; CDR2 reads SMNVEV (reference sequence). This CDR3 region has 16 residues. Trimming left V 5 bases short and J 4 bases short, with 18 bases between.

This clonotype was observed a few times. The chain employs TRBV7-2 and TRBJ2-2; possible D gene TRBD2, 5 bases. CDR1 and CDR2 (germline): SGHTA, FQGNSA. The CDR3 runs 16 residues. V lost 5 bases and J lost 3, with 16 bases in between. CDR3 DNA sequence: TGTGCCAGCAGCCGTACGGTCAACGGGGACACCGGGGAGCTGTTTTTT. It codes for CASSRTVNGDTGELFF.

This clonotype was counted between two and nine times. The V and J genes are TRBV15 and TRBJ2-3, with 8 bases that match TRBD2. V shed 6 bases and J 3 bases; nucleotides not matched to a gene: 14. Germline CDR1 is LNHNV and CDR2 is YYDKDF (reference sequence). The CDR3 is 17 residues long. The CDR3 sequence: CATRSVRAGVGTDTQYF. The CDR3 DNA is TGTGCCACCAGAAGCGTGAGAGCGGGAGTCGGGACAGATACGCAGTATTTT. The complete variable domain, with remaining parts taken from reference TRBV15 and TRBJ2-3, reads DAMVIQNPRYQVTQFGKPVTLSCSQTLNHNVMYWYQQKSSQAPKLLFHYYDKDFNNEADTPDNFQSRRPNTSFCFLDIRSPGLGDTAMYLCATRSVRAGVGTDTQYFGPGTRLTVL.

The chain employs TRBV7-6 and TRBJ2-7; unclear D gene. Germline CDR1 reads SGHVS; CDR2 reads FNYEAQ. V was clipped by 5 bases and J by 1 base, with 12 bases between them. This CDR3 comprises 14 residues. This CDR3 reads CASSPGPLSYEQYV. The CDR3 coding sequence is TGTGCCAGCAGCCCAGGCCCCCTGTCCTACGAGCAGTACGTC.